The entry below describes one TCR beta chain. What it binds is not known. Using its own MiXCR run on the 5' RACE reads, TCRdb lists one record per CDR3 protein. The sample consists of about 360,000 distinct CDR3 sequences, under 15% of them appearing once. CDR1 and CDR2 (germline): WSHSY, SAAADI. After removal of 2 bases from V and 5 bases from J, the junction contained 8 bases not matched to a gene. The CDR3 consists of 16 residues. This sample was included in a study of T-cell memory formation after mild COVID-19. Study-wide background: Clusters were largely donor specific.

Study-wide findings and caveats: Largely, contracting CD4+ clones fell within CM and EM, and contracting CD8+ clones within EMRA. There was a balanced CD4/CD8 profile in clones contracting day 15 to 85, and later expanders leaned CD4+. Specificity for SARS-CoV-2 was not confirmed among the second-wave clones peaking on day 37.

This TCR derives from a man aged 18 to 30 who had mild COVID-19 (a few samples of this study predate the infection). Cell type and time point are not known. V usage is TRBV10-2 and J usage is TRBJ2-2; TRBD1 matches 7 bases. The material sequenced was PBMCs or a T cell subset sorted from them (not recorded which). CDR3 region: CASSEGSGGRTGELFF. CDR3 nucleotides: TGCGCCAGCAGTGAGGGATCAGGGGGAAGGACCGGGGAGCTGTTTTTT.